The clone carrying this T cell receptor (beta chain) was recorded at least ten times. TRAV and TRBV primers primed cDNA for both TCRalpha and TCRbeta. The authors ran 15 to 20 PCR cycles to amplify TCRs with a constant-region primer and V-primer adapter. MiXCR was run by TCRdb on the reads, yielding one entry per CDR3 protein. Of 60,000 to 90,000 distinct CDR3 sequences in the sample, roughly 30% are singletons; the top ten hold 11%. V was clipped by 10 bases and J by 1 base, with 14 bases between them. The CDR3 runs 15 residues. The germline gives CDR1 LNHDA, CDR2 SQIVND (reference sequence). The sample belongs to a study of low-dose radiotherapy and immunotherapy resistance in tumors. Study background: Each fraction for Cohort 1 was 0.5 Gy, given every 2 weeks, and the total came to 6.5 Gy. A total of 13 Gy over 26 weeks was given to Cohort 2 as 1 Gy per fraction every two weeks.

Described time point: before trial treatment. The chain links TRBV19 to TRBJ1-6; TRBD1 is a possible D gene (5 bases). This receptor was identified in a female donor with ovarian cancer. The starting material was PBMCs, obtained before treatment. The CDR3: CATGTGGSYNSPLHF. In DNA form, the CDR3 reads TGTGCCACCGGGACGGGCGGGTCCTATAATTCACCCCTCCACTTT. The full variable domain, its missing parts supplied by reference TRBV19 and TRBJ1-6, is DGGITQSPKYLFRKEGQNVTLSCEQNLNHDAMYWYRQDPGQGLRLIYYSQIVNDFQKGDIAEGYSVSREKKESFPLTVTSAQKNPTAFYLCATGTGGSYNSPLHFGNGTRLTVT.